These 27 T cell receptor beta chains came from one sample sequenced in a study of cytomegalovirus exposure and HLA in healthy donors. The data were produced by immunoSEQ multiplex PCR, yet TCRdb's version contains in-frame clones alone and is incomplete. The table shows approximately 260,000 clones, with 86% occurring only once. The sample taken for sequencing was PBMCs. The receptors were gathered from a woman aged 18-29 years in good health and CMV-seronegative.

The chain joins TRBV18 to TRBJ1-1, with D tentatively TRBD1 (5 bases). V lost 3 bases and J 0 bases, leaving 8 bases between the germline ends. CDR3 size: 14 residues. From germline, CDR1 is KGHSH and CDR2 LQKENI. CDR3 amino acids: CASSPDSLNTEAFF. The CDR3 DNA is TGTGCCAGCTCACCTGACAGTCTGAACACTGAAGCTTTCTTT.

The chain has TRBV4-3 and TRBJ2-1; 7 bases fit TRBD1. The CDR3 extends over 16 amino acids. V lost 0 bases to trimming and J lost 3 bases; unmatched junction nucleotides: 5. CDR1 and CDR2 (germline): LGHNA, YSLEER. CDR3 bases: TGCGCCAGCAGCCAAGATGAGGGACAGCTCTACAATGAGCAGTTCTTC. Amino acid sequence: CASSQDEGQLYNEQFF.

Only a few counts were recorded for this clone. The V and J genes are TRBV7-6 and TRBJ2-2; TRBD2 agrees at 13 bases. The CDR3 has 15 amino acids. Germline assignment: CDR1 SGHVS and CDR2 FNYEAQ. J gave up 6 bases and V 4 bases, and 2 bases lay outside the gene matches. In DNA form, the CDR3 reads TGTGCCAGCAGCTCCGGACTAGCGGGAGCCGGGGAGCTGTTTTTT. Protein product: CASSSGLAGAGELFF.

V and J are TRBV2 and TRBJ1-4; maybe TRBD1 (5 bases). Germline CDR1 reads SNHLY; CDR2 reads FYNNEI. V shed 8 bases and J shed 5 bases, with 12 bases lying between them. The CDR3 is 13 residues long. The CDR3 spells CASRLGLNEKLFF. CDR3 in DNA: TGTGCCAGCCGTTTGGGACTCAATGAAAAACTGTTTTTT.

The chain links TRBV6-5 to TRBJ2-7, with 8 bases fitting TRBD2. The CDR3 length is 12 residues. The germline V gene encodes CDR1 MNHEY and CDR2 SVGAGI. V shed 6 bases and J 12 bases; nucleotides not matched to a gene: 10. The CDR3 DNA sequence: TGTGCCAGCAGCCCCACGGGGGGGGAGGGGTACTTC. It yields the protein CASSPTGGEGYF.

On this clone: Other nucleotide sequences in the sample specify the same CDR3. V gene TRBV5-1 combines with J gene TRBJ2-5; TRBD2 is a possible D gene (6 bases). V lost 0 bases to trimming and J lost 5 bases, with 11 bases between them. Germline CDR1 and CDR2: SGHRS and YFSETQ. The CDR3 runs to 14 residues. In DNA, the CDR3 is TGCGCCAGCAGCTTGGGGCGGGGACGTGAGACCCAGTACTTC. It is translated as CASSLGRGRETQYF.

The chain uses TRBV6-6 and TRBJ2-1; 9 bases match TRBD1. The J segment lost 2 bases and the V segment lost 6 bases, leaving 8 bases of the junction unmatched. Germline CDR1 reads MNHNY; CDR2 reads SVGAGI (reference sequence). The CDR3 sequence is 16 residues long. The CDR3 reads CASSRARQGAYNEQFF. DNA for the CDR3: TGTGCCAGCAGCCGCGCTCGACAGGGGGCCTACAATGAGCAGTTCTTC.

V and J are TRBV19 and TRBJ1-2; 7 positions match TRBD1. V lost 6 bases, J lost 4 bases, and 11 bases stayed unmatched. CDR1 is LNHDA and CDR2 is SQIVND in the germline V gene (reference sequence). This CDR3 contains 15 residues. CDR3 region: CASSRTGLEGYGYTF. Written as DNA, the CDR3 is TGTGCCAGTAGCCGGACAGGCCTAGAGGGCTATGGCTACACCTTC. Variable domain in full (rest from reference TRBV19 and TRBJ1-2): DGGITQSPKYLFRKEGQNVTLSCEQNLNHDAMYWYRQDPGQGLRLIYYSQIVNDFQKGDIAEGYSVSREKKESFPLTVTSAQKNPTAFYLCASSRTGLEGYGYTFGSGTRLTVV.

The V gene is TRBV21-1, the J gene TRBJ2-7; the D call of TRBD2 is as the table states it, not checked on the DNA. TRBV21-1 is a listed pseudogene. The CDR3 sequence is 18 residues long. This CDR3 is CASSKVNGLAGNGYEQYF. DNA for the CDR3: TGTGCCAGCAGCAAAGTTAATGGACTAGCGGGAAACGGCTACGAGCAGTACTTC.

The count of this clone is one. This chain links TRBV27 with TRBJ2-7, with 7 nucleotides matching TRBD1. The CDR3 runs 16 residues. Per the germline V gene, CDR1 is MNHEY and CDR2 is SMNVEV (reference sequence). V was pared by 4 bases and J by 3 bases, with 12 bases of the junction left unmatched. This chain's CDR3 is CASSSYRGEGGYEQYF. CDR3 DNA sequence: TGTGCCAGCAGTTCCTACAGGGGCGAAGGGGGCTACGAGCAGTACTTC.

The V call is TRBV11-2, the J call TRBJ1-3, with D possibly being TRBD1 (5 bases). In germline, CDR1 is SGHAT, CDR2 FQNNGV. This CDR3 spans 17 amino acids. Trimming removed 5 bases at V and 0 bases at J, with 17 bases between. This CDR3 is CASSPWGLRISGNTIYF. CDR3 in DNA: TGTGCCAGCAGCCCGTGGGGACTGCGAATCTCTGGAAACACCATATATTTT.

Note on this clone: A read error may produce the germline difference seen at one junction end. The chain links TRBV5-1 to TRBJ2-3, with 14 bases fitting TRBD2. Looked up from germline, CDR1 is SGHRS and CDR2 is YFSETQ. The CDR3 length is 18 residues. CDR3 DNA: TGCGCCAGCAGATTGGGACTAGCGGGGGCTCGTAGGACAGATACGCAGTATTTT. Translated, it gives CASRLGLAGARRTDTQYF.

The V gene is TRBV30, the J gene TRBJ2-1; tentatively, D is TRBD1 (6 bases). The length of the CDR3 is 12 residues. Trimming cost V 5 bases and J 5 bases, with 10 bases left between them. Germline V gene lookup returns CDR1 GTSNPN and CDR2 SVGIG (reference sequence). The CDR3 loop is CAWRDRHNEQFF. The CDR3 nucleotides are TGTGCCTGGCGAGACAGGCACAATGAGCAGTTCTTC. The variable domain in full, with the rest retrieved from reference TRBV30 and TRBJ2-1, is SQTIHQWPATLVQPVGSPLSLECTVEGTSNPNLYWYRQAAGRGLQLLFYSVGIGQISSEVPQNLSASRPQDRQFILSSKKLLLSDSGFYLCAWRDRHNEQFFGPGTRLTVL.

This clone was seen only a few times. CDR3 residues: CAWSVVEGNTIYF. The CDR3 nucleotides are TGTGCCTGGAGTGTAGTCGAGGGAAACACCATATATTTT. V is TRBV30 and J is TRBJ1-3; no firm D call. Trimming took off 0 bases at V and 4 bases at J, with 7 bases between the two ends. CDR3 length: 13 amino acids. From germline, CDR1 is GTSNPN and CDR2 SVGIG (reference sequence).

The gene calls are TRBV4-1 and TRBJ2-5; D is unresolved. The length of the CDR3 is 13 residues. Germline V gene lookup returns CDR1 MGHRA and CDR2 YSYEKL. The V end was cut by 3 bases, the J end by 0 bases, with 5 bases between. The CDR3 nucleotides are TGCGCCAGCAGCCACCGGTACCAAGAGACCCAGTACTTC. Its protein product is CASSHRYQETQYF.

The DNA for the CDR3 is TGTGCCAGCAGCTTAAGAGAAGACGACAGCCGAGGAAGGTACGAGCAGTACTTC. Protein product: CASSLREDDSRGRYEQYF. This sequence joins TRBV11-3 and TRBJ2-7, with D tentatively TRBD1 (5 bases). Germline V lookup: CDR1 SGHNT, CDR2 YENEEA. V was pared by 2 bases and J by 4 bases, with 24 bases between. The CDR3 covers 18 residues.

Here the CDR3 reads CASSSTGGDSPGEQYF. In nucleotides, the CDR3 is TGTGCCAGCAGCTCCACAGGGGGGGACTCGCCTGGCGAGCAGTACTTC. The V and J genes are TRBV7-9 and TRBJ2-7; a possible D gene is TRBD1 (8 bases). In germline, CDR1 is SEHNR, CDR2 FQNEAQ (reference sequence). Trimming stripped 4 bases from V and 6 bases from J, with 22 bases between. The CDR3 is 16 amino acids.

The rearrangement links TRBV7-9 to TRBJ2-1, with D tentatively TRBD1 (7 bases). The V gene lost 5 bases and the J gene lost 13 bases, with 18 bases spanning the gap. From germline, CDR1 is SEHNR and CDR2 FQNEAQ (reference sequence). This CDR3 has 13 residues. As DNA, the CDR3 is TGTGCCAGCAGCGTATACAGGGGAGGAGCTCAGTTCTTC. Protein: CASSVYRGGAQFF.

The chain recombines TRBV6-5 with TRBJ1-1; 7 bases are shared with TRBD1. The V gene end was trimmed by 0 bases and the J gene end by 7 bases; junction bases not matched to a gene: 2. Germline CDR1 is MNHEY and CDR2 is SVGAGI. CDR3 length equals 13 residues. CDR3 loop: CASSYSNRGEAFF. Here the CDR3 DNA reads TGTGCCAGCAGTTACTCGAACAGGGGTGAAGCTTTCTTT.

This chain links TRBV10-2 with TRBJ1-4; TRBD1 is a possible D gene (5 bases). Trimming removed 4 bases at V and 10 bases at J, with 16 bases between. This CDR3 has 14 residues. Germline V gene lookup returns CDR1 WSHSY and CDR2 SAAADI. The CDR3: CASSAGTGGGKLFF. As DNA, the CDR3 is TGCGCCAGCAGTGCAGGGACGGGGGGAGGAAAACTGTTTTTT.

J is TRBJ2-7 and V is TRBV2; 9 bases map to TRBD1. The CDR3 is made up of 14 amino acids. Germline CDR1 is SNHLY and CDR2 is FYNNEI. V was pared by 4 bases and J by 7 bases, with 8 bases of the junction left unmatched. CDR3 nucleotide sequence: TGTGCCAGCAGTGTGATGGGACAGGGAGGAGAGCAGTACTTC. It specifies CASSVMGQGGEQYF.

CDR3 nucleotide sequence: TGTGCCAGTAGAACAGGGGAACAGCCCCAGCATTTT. This encodes CASRTGEQPQHF. The chain has TRBV19 and TRBJ1-5; TRBD1 matches at 7 bases. The V gene end was trimmed by 6 bases and the J gene end by 7 bases; junction bases not matched to a gene: 3. Germline loops: CDR1 LNHDA, CDR2 SQIVND (reference sequence). This CDR3 spans 12 amino acids.

This clone was observed a few times. The V and J genes are TRBV11-2 and TRBJ2-7; D gene unclear. The CDR3 consists of 14 residues. Germline lookup yields CDR1 SGHAT and CDR2 FQNNGV. V lost 1 base to trimming and J lost 3 bases, with 10 bases between them. The CDR3 sequence is CASSLADTDYEQYF. CDR3 coding DNA: TGTGCCAGCAGCTTAGCCGACACGGACTACGAGCAGTACTTC.

The rearrangement joins TRBV29-1 to TRBJ2-6; D call uncertain. Germline values: CDR1 SQVTM, CDR2 ANQGSEA. The CDR3 consists of 14 residues. The V end was cut by 5 bases, the J end by 0 bases, with 8 bases between. The CDR3 DNA is TGCAGCGTTTCGGAGATCTCTGGGGCCAACGTCCTGACTTTC. Protein sequence: CSVSEISGANVLTF. The entire variable domain, with the rest obtained from reference TRBV29-1 and TRBJ2-6, is as follows: SAVISQKPSRDICQRGTSLTIQCQVDSQVTMMFWYRQQPGQSLTLIATANQGSEATYESGFVIDKFPISRPNLTFSTLTVSNMSPEDSSIYLCSVSEISGANVLTFGAGSRLTVL.

V gene TRBV9 combines with J gene TRBJ2-5; D is possibly TRBD2 (6 bases). CDR1 is SGDLS and CDR2 is YYNGEE in the germline V gene. The CDR3 runs to 13 residues. Deletions cut 4 bases from V and 5 bases from J, with 12 bases between. CDR3 DNA sequence: TGTGCCAGCAGCCTCCGACTAGAGGAGACCCAGTACTTC. This translates into CASSLRLEETQYF.

The chain employs TRBV5-1 and TRBJ1-2; possible D gene TRBD1, 5 bases. Germline V gene sequence: CDR1 SGHRS, CDR2 YFSETQ. V was clipped by 0 bases and J by 4 bases, with 10 bases between them. This CDR3 has 14 amino acids. This chain's CDR3 is CASSLAGRGYGYTF. CDR3 nucleotide sequence: TGCGCCAGCAGCTTGGCCGGGAGGGGCTATGGCTACACCTTC.

The chain combines TRBV19 with TRBJ1-5; TRBD1 matches at 8 bases. With V trimmed by 0 bases and J by 11 bases, 9 bases remained unmatched. CDR1 and CDR2 from the germline V gene are LNHDA and SQIVND (reference sequence). The CDR3 has 15 amino acids. The CDR3 bases are TGTGCCAGTAGTATAGAAGGGACAGGTCCCCGGGCCCAGCATTTT. It yields the protein CASSIEGTGPRAQHF.